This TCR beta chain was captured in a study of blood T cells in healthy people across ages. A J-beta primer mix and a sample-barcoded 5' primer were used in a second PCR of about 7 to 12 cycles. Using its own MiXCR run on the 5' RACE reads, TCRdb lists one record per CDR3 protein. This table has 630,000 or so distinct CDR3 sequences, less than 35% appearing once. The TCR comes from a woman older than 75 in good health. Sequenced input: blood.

CDR3 in DNA: TGTGCCAGCAGCTTAGGAGGCGAAAGAGGGGAGACCCAGTTCTTC. Protein product: CASSLGGERGETQFF. The chain joins TRBV7-9 to TRBJ2-1; the D call may be TRBD1 or TRBD2 (5 bases each). CDR1 is SEHNR and CDR2 is FQNEAQ in the germline V gene (reference sequence). The CDR3 loop spans 15 amino acids. Deletions cut 1 base from V and 13 bases from J, with 20 bases between.